This is a list of T cell receptor beta chains from one sample in a study of blood T cell repertoires in COVID-19. TCRdb keeps only in-frame clones here, not all; method: immunoSEQ multiplex PCR. The sample lists roughly 130,000 clones, roughly 84% seen once, with 3.5% to 4% in the top ten. The sample consisted of PBMCs or T cells enriched from blood (not recorded which). The receptors were gathered from a woman aged 30 to 39 who had recovered from COVID-19. The CDR3 runs from the conserved cysteine through the conserved F or W. Each record gives: J gene, D gene, V gene, clone size, CDR3 length, CDR3 protein, CDR3 DNA. A D gene is named only where the DNA matches it firmly. Rows give clone size only sometimes, using once, few, many, or a class for an expanded clone.

>TRBJ2-3|TRBD2|TRBV27|-|15
CASSHGTSGTDTQYF
TGTGCCAGCAGTCACGGGACTAGCGGCACAGATACGCAGTATTTT
>TRBJ2-7|-|TRBV19|once|16
CASSRGAGTASYEQYF
TGTGCCAGCAGTAGGGGGGCAGGGACAGCCTCCTACGAGCAGTACTTC
>TRBJ1-5|-|TRBV28|-|19
CASGPDRPTRGGSNQPQHF
TGTGCCAGCGGCCCGGATAGGCCGACTAGGGGCGGGAGCAATCAGCCCCAGCATTTT
>TRBJ2-3|TRBD2|TRBV18|once|15
CASSPGTIVTDTQYF
TGTGCCAGCTCACCCGGGACTATCGTAACAGATACGCAGTATTTT
>TRBJ2-7|TRBD2|TRBV7-9|-|14
CASSREGYSYEQYF
TGTGCCAGCAGCAGGGAGGGGTACTCCTACGAGCAGTACTTC
>TRBJ1-5|TRBD1|TRBV7-9|-|14
CASSSTGDLQPQHF
TGTGCCAGCAGCTCGACAGGGGATCTACAGCCCCAGCATTTT
>TRBJ2-7|-|TRBV21-1|-|14
CASSKAGALYEQYF
TGTGCCAGCAGCAAGGCAGGGGCCCTCTACGAGCAGTACTTC
>TRBJ1-3|-|TRBV19|-|14
CASSISNSGNTIYF
TGTGCCAGTAGCATTTCCAACTCTGGAAACACCATATATTTT
>TRBJ1-3|TRBD1|TRBV7-8|-|16
CASSAYQGASGNTIYF
TGTGCCAGCAGCGCCTATCAGGGGGCCTCTGGAAACACCATATATTTT
>TRBJ1-5|-|TRBV10-3|-|13
CAITGQMNQPQHF
TGTGCCATCACTGGACAGATGAATCAGCCCCAGCATTTT
>TRBJ1-2|TRBD1|TRBV11-1|-|16
CASSLDRDRSVYGYTF
TGTGCCAGCAGCTTAGACCGGGACAGATCAGTCTATGGCTACACCTTC
>TRBJ1-2|TRBD1|TRBV11-2|many|14
CASSPDRGTGGYTF
TGTGCCAGCAGCCCGGACAGGGGGACTGGTGGCTACACCTTC
>TRBJ1-4|-|TRBV28|few|14
CASRLGQGIEKLFF
TGTGCCAGCAGATTGGGTCAGGGGATTGAAAAACTGTTTTTT
>TRBJ2-7|TRBD1|TRBV9|-|15
CASSVAGQGSYEQYF
TGTGCCAGCAGCGTAGCAGGACAGGGCTCCTACGAGCAGTACTTC
>TRBJ2-2|-|TRBV9|-|16
CASSVGAGPNTGELFF
TGTGCCAGCAGCGTAGGGGCAGGGCCGAACACCGGGGAGCTGTTTTTT
>TRBJ1-3|TRBD1|TRBV27|-|15
CASSSRRDRANTIYF
TGTGCCAGCAGTTCCCGGCGCGACAGGGCCAACACCATATATTTT
>TRBJ2-3|-|TRBV12-3/TRBV12-4|once|13
CASSPTRADTQYF
TGTGCCAGCAGCCCGACTAGGGCGGATACGCAGTATTTT
>TRBJ1-4|TRBD1|TRBV5-1|-|17
CASSLGGDRGLNEKLFF
TGCGCCAGCAGCTTGGGGGGCGACAGGGGCCTCAATGAAAAACTGTTTTTT
>TRBJ2-5|TRBD2|TRBV4-3|-|16
CASSQDRGVGRETQYF
TGCGCCAGCAGCCAAGATCGGGGGGTAGGAAGAGAGACCCAGTACTTC
>TRBJ1-1|-|TRBV12-3/TRBV12-4|-|13
CASSFGGKGEAFF
TGTGCCAGCAGTTTCGGGGGGAAGGGTGAAGCTTTCTTT
>TRBJ2-5|TRBD2|TRBV18|once|15
CASSSGLAVQETQYF
TGTGCCAGCTCTTCGGGACTAGCGGTCCAAGAGACCCAGTACTTC
>TRBJ2-1|TRBD2|TRBV4-2|-|15
CASSPGLAGYNEQFF
TGTGCCAGCAGCCCGGGACTAGCGGGCTACAATGAGCAGTTCTTC
>TRBJ2-5|TRBD2|TRBV3-1/TRBV3-2|-|16
CASSRAGGRAIETQYF
TGTGCCAGCAGCCGAGCCGGCGGGAGGGCCATTGAGACCCAGTACTTC
>TRBJ1-3|TRBD1|TRBV28|-|15
CASRPGQGVGNTIYF
TGTGCCAGCAGACCGGGACAGGGGGTCGGAAACACCATATATTTT
>TRBJ1-1|TRBD1|TRBV5-1|-|13
CASSLEGQGGTFF
TGCGCCAGCAGCTTGGAAGGACAGGGGGGAACTTTCTTT
>TRBJ2-3|TRBD1|TRBV9|-|14
CASSSGGGTDTQYF
TGTGCCAGCAGCTCAGGGGGAGGCACAGATACGCAGTATTTT
>TRBJ1-4|-|TRBV12-3/TRBV12-4|-|13
CASSFQINEKLFF
TGTGCCAGCAGTTTCCAGATTAATGAAAAACTGTTTTTT
>TRBJ1-5|-|TRBV5-8|-|15
CASSPARGSNQPQHF
TGTGCCAGCAGTCCTGCTAGGGGTAGCAATCAGCCCCAGCATTTT
>TRBJ1-1|TRBD1|TRBV7-9|-|14
CASSPWTGGTEAFF
TGTGCCAGCAGCCCATGGACAGGGGGGACTGAAGCTTTCTTT
>TRBJ1-2|TRBD1|TRBV7-8|-|15
CASSVRGQGADGYTF
TGTGCCAGCAGCGTCAGAGGACAGGGGGCGGATGGCTACACCTTC
>TRBJ1-1|-|TRBV7-3|-|14
CASSIMGGTTEAFF
TGTGCCAGCAGTATAATGGGAGGGACTACTGAAGCTTTCTTT
>TRBJ2-3|TRBD2|TRBV3-1/TRBV3-2|-|16
CASSQMASGRGDTQYF
TGTGCCAGCAGCCAAATGGCTAGCGGGAGAGGAGATACGCAGTATTTT